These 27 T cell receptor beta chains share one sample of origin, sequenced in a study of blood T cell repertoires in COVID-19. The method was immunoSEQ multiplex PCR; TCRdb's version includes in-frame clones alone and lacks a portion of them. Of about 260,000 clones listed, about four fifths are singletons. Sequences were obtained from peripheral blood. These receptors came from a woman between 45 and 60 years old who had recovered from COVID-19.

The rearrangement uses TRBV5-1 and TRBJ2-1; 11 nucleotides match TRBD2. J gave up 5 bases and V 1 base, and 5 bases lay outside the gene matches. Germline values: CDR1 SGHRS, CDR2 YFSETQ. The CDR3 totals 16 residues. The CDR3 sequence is CASSLRLAGGHNEQFF. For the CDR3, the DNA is TGCGCCAGCAGCTTGAGGCTAGCGGGAGGTCACAATGAGCAGTTCTTC.

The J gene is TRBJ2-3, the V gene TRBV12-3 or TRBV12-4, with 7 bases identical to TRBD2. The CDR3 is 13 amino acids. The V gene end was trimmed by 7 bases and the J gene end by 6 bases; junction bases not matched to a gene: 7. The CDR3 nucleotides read TGTGCCAGCAAAAAGGGAGGGTGGGATACGCAGTATTTT. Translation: CASKKGGWDTQYF.

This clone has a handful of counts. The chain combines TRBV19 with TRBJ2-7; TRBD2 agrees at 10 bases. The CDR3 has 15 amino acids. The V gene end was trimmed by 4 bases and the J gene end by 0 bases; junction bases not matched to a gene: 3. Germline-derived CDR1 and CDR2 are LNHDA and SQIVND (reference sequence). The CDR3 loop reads CASSTRLAGSYEQYF. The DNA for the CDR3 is TGTGCCAGTAGTACCCGACTAGCGGGCTCCTACGAGCAGTACTTC.

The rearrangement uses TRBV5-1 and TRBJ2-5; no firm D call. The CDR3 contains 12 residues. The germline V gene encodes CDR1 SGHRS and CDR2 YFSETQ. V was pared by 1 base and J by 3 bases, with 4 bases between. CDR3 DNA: TGCGCCAGCAGCTTGAGCGAAGAGACCCAGTACTTC. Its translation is CASSLSEETQYF.

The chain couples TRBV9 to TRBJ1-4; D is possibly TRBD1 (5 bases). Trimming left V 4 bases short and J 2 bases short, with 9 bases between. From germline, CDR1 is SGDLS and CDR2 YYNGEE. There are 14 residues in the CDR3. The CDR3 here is CASSNQGTNEKLFF. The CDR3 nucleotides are TGTGCCAGCAGCAATCAGGGTACTAATGAAAAACTGTTTTTT.

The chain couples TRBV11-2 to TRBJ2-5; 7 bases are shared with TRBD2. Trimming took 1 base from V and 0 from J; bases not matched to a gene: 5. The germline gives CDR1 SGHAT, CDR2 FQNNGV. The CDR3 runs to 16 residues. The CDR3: CASSLGGSGYQETQYF. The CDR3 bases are TGTGCCAGCAGCTTAGGCGGGAGCGGATACCAAGAGACCCAGTACTTC.

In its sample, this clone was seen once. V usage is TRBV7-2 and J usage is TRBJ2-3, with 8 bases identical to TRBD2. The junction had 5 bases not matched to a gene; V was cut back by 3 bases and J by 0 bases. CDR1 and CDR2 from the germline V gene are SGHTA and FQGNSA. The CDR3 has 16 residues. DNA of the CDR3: TGTGCCAGCAGCTTTTATGGGACTAGTAGCACAGATACGCAGTATTTT. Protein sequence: CASSFYGTSSTDTQYF. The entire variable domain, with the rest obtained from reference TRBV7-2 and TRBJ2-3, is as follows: GAGVSQSPSNKVTEKGKDVELRCDPISGHTALYWYRQSLGQGLEFLIYFQGNSAPDKSGLPSDRFSAERTGGSVSTLTIQRTQQEDSAVYLCASSFYGTSSTDTQYFGPGTRLTVL.

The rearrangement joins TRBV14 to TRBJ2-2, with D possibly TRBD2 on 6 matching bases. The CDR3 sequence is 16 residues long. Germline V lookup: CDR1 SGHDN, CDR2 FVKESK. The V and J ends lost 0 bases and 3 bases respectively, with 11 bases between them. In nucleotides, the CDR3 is TGTGCCAGCAGCCAAGAACGGGGGACCTACACCGGGGAGCTGTTTTTT. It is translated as CASSQERGTYTGELFF. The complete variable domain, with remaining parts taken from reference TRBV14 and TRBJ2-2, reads EAGVTQFPSHSVIEKGQTVTLRCDPISGHDNLYWYRRVMGKEIKFLLHFVKESKQDESGMPNNRFLAERTGGTYSTLKVQPAELEDSGVYFCASSQERGTYTGELFFGEGSRLTVL.

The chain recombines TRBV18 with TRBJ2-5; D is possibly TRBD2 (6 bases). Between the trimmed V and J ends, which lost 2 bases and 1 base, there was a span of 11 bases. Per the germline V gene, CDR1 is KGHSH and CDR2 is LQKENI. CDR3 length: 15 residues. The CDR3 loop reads CASSPGSGPQETQYF. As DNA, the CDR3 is TGTGCCAGCTCACCAGGTAGCGGCCCCCAAGAGACCCAGTACTTC. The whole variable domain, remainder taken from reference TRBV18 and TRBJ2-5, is NAGVMQNPRHLVRRRGQEARLRCSPMKGHSHVYWYRQLPEEGLKFMVYLQKENIIDESGMPKERFSAEFPKEGPSILRIQQVVRGDSAAYFCASSPGSGPQETQYFGPGTRLLVL.

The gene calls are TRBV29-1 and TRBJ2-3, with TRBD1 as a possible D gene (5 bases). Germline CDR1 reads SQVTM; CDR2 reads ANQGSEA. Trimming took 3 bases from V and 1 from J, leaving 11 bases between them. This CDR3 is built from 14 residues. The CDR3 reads CSVEAGLGTDTQYF. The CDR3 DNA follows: TGCAGCGTTGAGGCAGGGCTCGGCACAGATACGCAGTATTTT.

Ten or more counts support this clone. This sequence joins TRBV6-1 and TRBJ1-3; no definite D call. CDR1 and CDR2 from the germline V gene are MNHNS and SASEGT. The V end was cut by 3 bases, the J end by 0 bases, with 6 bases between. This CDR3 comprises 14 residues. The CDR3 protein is CASSDRSSGNTIYF. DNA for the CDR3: TGTGCCAGCAGTGACAGATCCTCTGGAAACACCATATATTTT.

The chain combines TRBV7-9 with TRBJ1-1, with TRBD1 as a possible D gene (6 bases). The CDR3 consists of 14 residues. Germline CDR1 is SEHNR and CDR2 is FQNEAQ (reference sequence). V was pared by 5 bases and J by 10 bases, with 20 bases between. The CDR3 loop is CASSRYRAPLSAFF. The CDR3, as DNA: TGTGCCAGCAGCAGATACAGGGCTCCCTTGTCAGCTTTCTTT.

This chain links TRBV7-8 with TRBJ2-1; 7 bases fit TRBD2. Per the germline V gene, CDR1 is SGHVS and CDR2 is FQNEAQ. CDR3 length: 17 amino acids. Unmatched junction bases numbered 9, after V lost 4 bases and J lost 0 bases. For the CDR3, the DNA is TGTGCCAGCAGCTGGGGGGGTAGCGGCAGCTCCTACAATGAGCAGTTCTTC. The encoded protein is CASSWGGSGSSYNEQFF.

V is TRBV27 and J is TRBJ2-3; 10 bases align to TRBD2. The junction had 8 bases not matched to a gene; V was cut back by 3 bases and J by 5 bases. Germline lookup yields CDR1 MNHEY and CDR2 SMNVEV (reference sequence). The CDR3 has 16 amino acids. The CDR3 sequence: CASSLQSGRGQDTQYF. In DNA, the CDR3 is TGTGCCAGCAGTTTGCAAAGCGGGAGGGGACAAGATACGCAGTATTTT.

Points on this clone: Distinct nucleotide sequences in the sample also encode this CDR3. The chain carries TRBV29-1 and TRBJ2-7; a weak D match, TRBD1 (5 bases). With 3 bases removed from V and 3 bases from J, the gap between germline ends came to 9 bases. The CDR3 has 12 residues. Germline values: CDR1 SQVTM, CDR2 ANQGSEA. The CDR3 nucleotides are TGCAGCGTTGAGGTCAGGGACTACGAGCAGTACTTC. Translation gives CSVEVRDYEQYF.

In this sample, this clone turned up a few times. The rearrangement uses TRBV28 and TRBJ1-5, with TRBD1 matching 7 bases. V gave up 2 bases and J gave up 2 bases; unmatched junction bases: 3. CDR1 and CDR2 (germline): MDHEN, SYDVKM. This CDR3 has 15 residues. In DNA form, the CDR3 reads TGTGCCAGCAGTTTAGAGGGGGCCGGCAATCAGCCCCAGCATTTT. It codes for CASSLEGAGNQPQHF.

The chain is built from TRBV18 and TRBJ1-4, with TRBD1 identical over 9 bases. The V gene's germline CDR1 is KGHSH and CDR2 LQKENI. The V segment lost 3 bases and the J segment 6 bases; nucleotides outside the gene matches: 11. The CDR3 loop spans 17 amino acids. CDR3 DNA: TGTGCCAGCTCACCGATAACAGGGGGCATTGGGGATGAAAAACTGTTTTTT. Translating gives CASSPITGGIGDEKLFF.

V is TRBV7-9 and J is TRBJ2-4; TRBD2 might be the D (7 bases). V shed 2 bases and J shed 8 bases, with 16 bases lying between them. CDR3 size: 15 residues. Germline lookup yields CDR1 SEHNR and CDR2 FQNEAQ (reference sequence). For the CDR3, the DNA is TGTGCCAGCAGCTTATTCCAGGGGAGCGGGGACATTCAGTACTTC. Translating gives CASSLFQGSGDIQYF.

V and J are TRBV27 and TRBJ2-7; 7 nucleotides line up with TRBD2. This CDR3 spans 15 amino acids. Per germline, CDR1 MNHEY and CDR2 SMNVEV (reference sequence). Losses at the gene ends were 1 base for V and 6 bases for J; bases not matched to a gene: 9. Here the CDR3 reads CASSLYPWTSSEQYF. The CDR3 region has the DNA TGTGCCAGCAGTTTATATCCCTGGACTAGTAGCGAGCAGTACTTC.

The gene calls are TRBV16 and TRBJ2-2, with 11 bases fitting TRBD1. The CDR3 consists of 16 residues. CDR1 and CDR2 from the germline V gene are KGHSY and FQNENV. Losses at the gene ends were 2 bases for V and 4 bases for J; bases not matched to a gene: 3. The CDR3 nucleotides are TGTGCCAGCAGCCAAGCGGGGACAGGGGGCACCGGGGAGCTGTTTTTT. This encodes CASSQAGTGGTGELFF.

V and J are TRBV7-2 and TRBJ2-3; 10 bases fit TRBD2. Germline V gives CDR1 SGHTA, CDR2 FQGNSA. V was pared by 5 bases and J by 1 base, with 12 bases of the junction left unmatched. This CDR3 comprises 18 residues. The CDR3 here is CASSSLGERGGRTDTQYF. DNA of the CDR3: TGTGCCAGCAGCAGCCTGGGCGAGCGGGGGGGGCGCACAGATACGCAGTATTTT.

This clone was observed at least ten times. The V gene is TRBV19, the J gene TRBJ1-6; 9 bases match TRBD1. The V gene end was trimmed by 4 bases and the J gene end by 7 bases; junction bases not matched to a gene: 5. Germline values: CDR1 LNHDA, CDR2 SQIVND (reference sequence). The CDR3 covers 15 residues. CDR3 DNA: TGTGCCAGTAGTACGCGGACAGGGGTGAATTCACCCCTCCACTTT. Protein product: CASSTRTGVNSPLHF.

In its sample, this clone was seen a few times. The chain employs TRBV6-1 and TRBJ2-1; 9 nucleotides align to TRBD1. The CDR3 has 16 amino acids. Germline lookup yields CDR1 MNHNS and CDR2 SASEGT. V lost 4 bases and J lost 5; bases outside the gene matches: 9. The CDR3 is CASSVAGTGSNNEQFF. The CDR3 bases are TGTGCCAGCAGTGTCGCCGGGACAGGGTCGAACAATGAGCAGTTCTTC.

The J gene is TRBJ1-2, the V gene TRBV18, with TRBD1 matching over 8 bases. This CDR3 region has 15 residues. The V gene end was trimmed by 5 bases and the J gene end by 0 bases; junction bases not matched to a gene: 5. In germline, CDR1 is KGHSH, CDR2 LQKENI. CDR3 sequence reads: CASSSLDRANYGYTF. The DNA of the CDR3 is TGTGCCAGCTCATCATTGGACAGGGCTAACTATGGCTACACCTTC. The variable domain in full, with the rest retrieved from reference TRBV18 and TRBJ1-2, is NAGVMQNPRHLVRRRGQEARLRCSPMKGHSHVYWYRQLPEEGLKFMVYLQKENIIDESGMPKERFSAEFPKEGPSILRIQQVVRGDSAAYFCASSSLDRANYGYTFGSGTRLTVV.

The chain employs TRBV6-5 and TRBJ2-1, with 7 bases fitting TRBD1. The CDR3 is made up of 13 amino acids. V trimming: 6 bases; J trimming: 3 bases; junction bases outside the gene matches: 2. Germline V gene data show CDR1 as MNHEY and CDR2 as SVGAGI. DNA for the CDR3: TGTGCCAGCAGCGACAGGGTCTACAATGAGCAGTTCTTC. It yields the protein CASSDRVYNEQFF.

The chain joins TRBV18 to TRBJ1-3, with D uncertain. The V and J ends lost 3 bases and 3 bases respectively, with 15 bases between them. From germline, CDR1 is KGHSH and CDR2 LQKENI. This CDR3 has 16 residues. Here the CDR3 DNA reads TGTGCCAGCTCACCTACACCGAAGGGAGGTGGAAACACCATATATTTT. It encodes CASSPTPKGGGNTIYF.

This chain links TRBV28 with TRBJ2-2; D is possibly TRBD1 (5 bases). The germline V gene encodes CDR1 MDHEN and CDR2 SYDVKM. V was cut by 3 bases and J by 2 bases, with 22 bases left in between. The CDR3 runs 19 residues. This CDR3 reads CASSFWQGRDRRNTGELFF. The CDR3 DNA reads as TGTGCCAGCAGTTTTTGGCAGGGCCGAGACAGAAGAAACACCGGGGAGCTGTTTTTT.